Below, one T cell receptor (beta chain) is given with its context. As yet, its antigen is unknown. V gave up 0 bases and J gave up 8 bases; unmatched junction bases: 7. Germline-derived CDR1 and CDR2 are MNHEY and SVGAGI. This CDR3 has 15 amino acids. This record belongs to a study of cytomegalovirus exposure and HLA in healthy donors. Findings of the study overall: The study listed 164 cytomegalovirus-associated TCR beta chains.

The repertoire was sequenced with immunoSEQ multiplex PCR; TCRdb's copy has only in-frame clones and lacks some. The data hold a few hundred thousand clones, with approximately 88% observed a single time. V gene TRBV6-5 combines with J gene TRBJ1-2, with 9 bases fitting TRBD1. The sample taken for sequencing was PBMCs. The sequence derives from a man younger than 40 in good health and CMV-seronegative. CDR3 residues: CASSYSKQGAAGYTF. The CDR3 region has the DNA TGTGCCAGCAGTTACTCTAAACAGGGGGCGGCGGGCTACACCTTC.